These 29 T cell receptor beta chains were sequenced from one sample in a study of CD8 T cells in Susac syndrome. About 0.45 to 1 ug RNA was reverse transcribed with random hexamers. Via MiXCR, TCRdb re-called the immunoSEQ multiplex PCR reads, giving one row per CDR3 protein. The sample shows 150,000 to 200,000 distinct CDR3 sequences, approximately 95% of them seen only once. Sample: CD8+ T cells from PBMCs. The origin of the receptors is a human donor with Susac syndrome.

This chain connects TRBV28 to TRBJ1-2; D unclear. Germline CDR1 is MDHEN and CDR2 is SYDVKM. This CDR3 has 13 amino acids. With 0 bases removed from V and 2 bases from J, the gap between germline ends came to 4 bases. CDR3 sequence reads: CASSLWANYGYTF. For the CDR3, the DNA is TGTGCCAGCAGTTTATGGGCGAACTATGGCTACACCTTC.

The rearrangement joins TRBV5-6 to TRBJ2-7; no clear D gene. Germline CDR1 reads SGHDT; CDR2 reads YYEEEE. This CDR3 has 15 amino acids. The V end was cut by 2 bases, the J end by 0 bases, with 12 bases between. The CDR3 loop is CASSLGQSSSYEQYF. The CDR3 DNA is TGTGCCAGCAGCTTAGGGCAGTCAAGCTCCTACGAGCAGTACTTC.

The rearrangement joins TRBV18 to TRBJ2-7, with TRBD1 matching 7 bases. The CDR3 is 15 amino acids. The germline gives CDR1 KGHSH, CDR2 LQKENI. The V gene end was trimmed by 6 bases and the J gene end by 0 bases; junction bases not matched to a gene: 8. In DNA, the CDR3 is TGTGCCAGCTCTCCATTCAGGGACAGCTCCTACGAGCAGTACTTC. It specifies CASSPFRDSSYEQYF.

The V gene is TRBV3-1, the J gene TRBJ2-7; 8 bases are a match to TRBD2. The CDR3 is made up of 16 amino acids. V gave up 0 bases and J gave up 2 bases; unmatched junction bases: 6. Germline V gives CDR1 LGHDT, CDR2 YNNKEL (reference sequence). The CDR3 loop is CASSQEEERETYEQYF. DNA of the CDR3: TGTGCCAGCAGCCAAGAAGAAGAGCGGGAGACCTACGAGCAGTACTTC.

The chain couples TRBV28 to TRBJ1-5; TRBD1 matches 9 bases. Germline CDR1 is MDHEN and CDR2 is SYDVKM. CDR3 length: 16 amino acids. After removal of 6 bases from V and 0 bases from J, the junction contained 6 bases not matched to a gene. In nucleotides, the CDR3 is TGTGCCAGCAGCCCTTCGGACAGGGGTAGCAATCAGCCCCAGCATTTT. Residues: CASSPSDRGSNQPQHF.

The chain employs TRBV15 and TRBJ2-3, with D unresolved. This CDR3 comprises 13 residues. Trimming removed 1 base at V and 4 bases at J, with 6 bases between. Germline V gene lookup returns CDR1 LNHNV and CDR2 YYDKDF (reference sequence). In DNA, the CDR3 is TGTGCCACCAGCAGAGTGATGCCAGATACGCAGTATTTT. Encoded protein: CATSRVMPDTQYF.

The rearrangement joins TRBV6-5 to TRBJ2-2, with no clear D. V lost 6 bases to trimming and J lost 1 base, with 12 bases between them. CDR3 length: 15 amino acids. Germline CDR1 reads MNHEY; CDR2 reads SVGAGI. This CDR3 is CASREVVLNTGELFF. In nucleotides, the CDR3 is TGTGCCAGCAGAGAGGTAGTTCTGAACACCGGGGAGCTGTTTTTT.

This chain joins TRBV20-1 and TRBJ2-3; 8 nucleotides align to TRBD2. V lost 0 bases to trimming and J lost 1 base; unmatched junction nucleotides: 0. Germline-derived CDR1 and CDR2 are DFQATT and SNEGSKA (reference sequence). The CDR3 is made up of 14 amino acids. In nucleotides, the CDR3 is TGCAGTGCTAGAGATAGCGGGGGCACAGATACGCAGTATTTT. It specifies CSARDSGGTDTQYF.

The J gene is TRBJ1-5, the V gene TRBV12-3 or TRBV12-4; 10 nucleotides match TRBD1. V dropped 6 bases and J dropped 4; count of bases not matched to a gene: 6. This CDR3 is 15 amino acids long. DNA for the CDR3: TGTGCCAGCAGCCCTGGACAGGGGGTAAATCAGCCCCAGCATTTT. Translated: CASSPGQGVNQPQHF.

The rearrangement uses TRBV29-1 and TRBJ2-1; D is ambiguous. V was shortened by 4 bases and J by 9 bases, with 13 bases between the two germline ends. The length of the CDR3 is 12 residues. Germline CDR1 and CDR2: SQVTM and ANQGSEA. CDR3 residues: CSVGEELGEQFF. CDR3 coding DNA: TGCAGCGTTGGCGAGGAGTTGGGTGAGCAGTTCTTC.

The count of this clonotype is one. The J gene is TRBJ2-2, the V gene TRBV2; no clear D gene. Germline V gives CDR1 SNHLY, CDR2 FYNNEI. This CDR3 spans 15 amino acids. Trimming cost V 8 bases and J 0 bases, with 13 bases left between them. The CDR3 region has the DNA TGTGCCAGCGAAGGACGGCGGACGAACACCGGGGAGCTGTTTTTT. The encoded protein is CASEGRRTNTGELFF.

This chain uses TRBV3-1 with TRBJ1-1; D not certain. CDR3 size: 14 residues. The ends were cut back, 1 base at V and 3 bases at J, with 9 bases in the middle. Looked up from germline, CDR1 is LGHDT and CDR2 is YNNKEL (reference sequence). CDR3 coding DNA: TGTGCCAGCAGCCAAGCAACCTGGGACACTGAAGCTTTCTTT. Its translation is CASSQATWDTEAFF.

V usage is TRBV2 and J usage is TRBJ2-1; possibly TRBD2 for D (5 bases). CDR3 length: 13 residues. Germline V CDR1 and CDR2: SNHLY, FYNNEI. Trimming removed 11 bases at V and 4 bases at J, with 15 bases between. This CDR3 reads CAWYTEGYNEQFF. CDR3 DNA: TGTGCCTGGTATACAGAGGGATACAATGAGCAGTTCTTC.

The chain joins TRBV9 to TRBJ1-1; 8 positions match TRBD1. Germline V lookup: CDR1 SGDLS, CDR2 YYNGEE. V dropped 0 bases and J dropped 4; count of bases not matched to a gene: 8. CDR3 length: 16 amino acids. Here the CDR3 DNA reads TGTGCCAGCAGCGTAGTTTTCGACAGGGGAGGCACTGAAGCTTTCTTT. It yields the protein CASSVVFDRGGTEAFF.

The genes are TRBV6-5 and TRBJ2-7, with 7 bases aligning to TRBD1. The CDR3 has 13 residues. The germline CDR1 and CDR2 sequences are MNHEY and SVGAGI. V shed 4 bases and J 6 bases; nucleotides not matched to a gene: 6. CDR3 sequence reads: CASSLDRRIEQYF. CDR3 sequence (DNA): TGTGCCAGCAGTTTGGACAGGAGGATCGAGCAGTACTTC.

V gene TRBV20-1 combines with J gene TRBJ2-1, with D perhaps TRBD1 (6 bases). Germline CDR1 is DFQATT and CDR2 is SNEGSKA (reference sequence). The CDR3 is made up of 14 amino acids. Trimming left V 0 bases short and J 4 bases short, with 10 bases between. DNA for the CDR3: TGCAGTGCTAGAGAAACAGGGTTTTACAATGAGCAGTTCTTC. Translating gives CSARETGFYNEQFF.

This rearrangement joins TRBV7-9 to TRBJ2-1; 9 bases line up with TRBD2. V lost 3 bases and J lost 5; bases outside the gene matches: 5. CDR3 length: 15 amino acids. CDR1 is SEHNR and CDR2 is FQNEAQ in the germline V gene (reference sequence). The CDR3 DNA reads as TGTGCCAGCAGCTTTGCGGGGGGGGTCAACAATGAGCAGTTCTTC. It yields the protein CASSFAGGVNNEQFF.

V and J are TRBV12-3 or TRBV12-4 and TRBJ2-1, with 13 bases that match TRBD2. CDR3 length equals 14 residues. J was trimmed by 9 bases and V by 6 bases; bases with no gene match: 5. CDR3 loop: CASSPGTSGTEQFF. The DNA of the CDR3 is TGTGCCAGCAGCCCCGGGACTAGCGGGACTGAGCAGTTCTTC.

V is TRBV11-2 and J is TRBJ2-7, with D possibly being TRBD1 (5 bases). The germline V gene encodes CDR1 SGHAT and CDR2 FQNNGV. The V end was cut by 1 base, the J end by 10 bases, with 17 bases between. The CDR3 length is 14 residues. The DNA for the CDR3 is TGTGCCAGCAGCTTAGCCACCGACAGCGCGGATCAGTACTTC. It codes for CASSLATDSADQYF.

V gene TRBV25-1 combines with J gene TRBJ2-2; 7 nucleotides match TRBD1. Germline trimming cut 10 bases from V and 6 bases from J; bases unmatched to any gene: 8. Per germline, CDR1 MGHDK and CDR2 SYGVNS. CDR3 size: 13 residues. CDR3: CATRQGNSGELFF. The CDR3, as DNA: TGTGCCACCCGACAGGGAAACTCCGGGGAGCTGTTTTTT.

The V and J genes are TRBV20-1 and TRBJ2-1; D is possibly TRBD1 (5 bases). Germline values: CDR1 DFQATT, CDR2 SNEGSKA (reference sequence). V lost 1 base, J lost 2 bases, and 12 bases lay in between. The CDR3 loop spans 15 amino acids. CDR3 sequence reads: CSARVQENPYNEQFF. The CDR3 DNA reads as TGCAGTGCTAGAGTACAGGAAAACCCCTACAATGAGCAGTTCTTC.

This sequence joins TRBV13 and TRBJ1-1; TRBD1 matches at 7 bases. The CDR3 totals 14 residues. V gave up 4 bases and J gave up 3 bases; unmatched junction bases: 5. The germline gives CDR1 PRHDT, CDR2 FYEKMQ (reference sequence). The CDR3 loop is CASSSRGRDTEAFF. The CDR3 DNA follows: TGTGCCAGCAGCTCAAGGGGGCGGGACACTGAAGCTTTCTTT. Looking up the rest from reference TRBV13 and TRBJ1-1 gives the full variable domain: AAGVIQSPRHLIKEKRETATLKCYPIPRHDTVYWYQQGPGQDPQFLISFYEKMQSDKGSIPDRFSAQQFSDYHSELNMSSLELGDSALYFCASSSRGRDTEAFFGQGTRLTVV.

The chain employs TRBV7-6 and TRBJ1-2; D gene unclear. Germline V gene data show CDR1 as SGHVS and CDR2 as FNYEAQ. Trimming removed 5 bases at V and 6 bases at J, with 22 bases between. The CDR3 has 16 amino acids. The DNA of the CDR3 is TGTGCCAGCAGCCCGCTAGGCGGACTCAACAGAAATGGCTACACCTTC. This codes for CASSPLGGLNRNGYTF.

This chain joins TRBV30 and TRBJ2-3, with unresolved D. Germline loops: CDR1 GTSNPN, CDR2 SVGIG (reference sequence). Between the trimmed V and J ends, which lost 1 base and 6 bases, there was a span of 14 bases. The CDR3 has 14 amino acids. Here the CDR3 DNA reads TGTGCCTGGAGTGGCCCAGGAGAATTGGATACGCAGTATTTT. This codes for CAWSGPGELDTQYF.

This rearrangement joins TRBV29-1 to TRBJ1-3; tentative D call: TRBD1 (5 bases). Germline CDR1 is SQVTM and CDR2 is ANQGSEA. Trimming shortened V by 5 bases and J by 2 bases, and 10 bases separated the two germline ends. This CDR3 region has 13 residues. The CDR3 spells CSVRDGAGNTIYF. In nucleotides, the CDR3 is TGCAGCGTTCGGGACGGAGCTGGAAACACCATATATTTT.

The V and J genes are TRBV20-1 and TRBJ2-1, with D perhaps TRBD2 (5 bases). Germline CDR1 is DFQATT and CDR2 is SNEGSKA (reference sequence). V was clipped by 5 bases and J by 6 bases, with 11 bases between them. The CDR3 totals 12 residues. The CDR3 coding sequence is TGCAGTGCTGCCCCCGGAGGCAATGAGCAGTTCTTC. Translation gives CSAAPGGNEQFF.

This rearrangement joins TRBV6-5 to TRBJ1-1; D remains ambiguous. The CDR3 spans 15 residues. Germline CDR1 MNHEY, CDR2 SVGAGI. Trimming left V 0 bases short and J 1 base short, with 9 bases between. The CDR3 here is CASSYSVNENTEAFF. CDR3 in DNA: TGTGCCAGCAGTTACTCAGTAAATGAGAACACTGAAGCTTTCTTT.

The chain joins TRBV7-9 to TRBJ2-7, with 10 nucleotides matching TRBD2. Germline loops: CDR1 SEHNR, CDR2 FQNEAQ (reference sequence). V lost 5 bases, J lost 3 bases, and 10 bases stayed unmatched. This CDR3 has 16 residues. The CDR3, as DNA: TGTGCCAGCAGCGCAGGGGCCTGGACTAGCGGCTACGAGCAGTACTTC. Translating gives CASSAGAWTSGYEQYF.

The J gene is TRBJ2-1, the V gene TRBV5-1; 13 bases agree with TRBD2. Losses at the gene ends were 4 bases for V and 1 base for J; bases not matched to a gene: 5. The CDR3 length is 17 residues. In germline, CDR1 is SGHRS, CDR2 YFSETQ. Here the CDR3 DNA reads TGCGCCAGCAGCCTTGGACTAGCGGGAGATTCCTACAATGAGCAGTTCTTC. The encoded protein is CASSLGLAGDSYNEQFF.